The source of this T cell receptor beta chain is a study of cytomegalovirus exposure and HLA in healthy donors. V was trimmed by 6 bases and J by 6 bases, leaving 15 bases between them. Germline V gene sequence: CDR1 ENHRY, CDR2 SYGVKD. The CDR3 sequence is 14 residues long. This clone has a single count. No antigen is known for it. Study findings and constraints: Excluded were some V segments that proved indistinguishable, including TRBV6-2 and TRBV6-3. In an earlier analysis, most TCR beta V segments were productive about 90% or about 30% of the time.

The PCR made use of 60 Vbeta and 13 Jbeta primers. Measured with immunoSEQ multiplex PCR; TCRdb has only the in-frame clones, and not every one. The table has about 140,000 clones, 65% to 80% seen once; the top ten hold 6.5%. The chain couples TRBV10-3 to TRBJ1-5; tentatively, D is TRBD1 (6 bases). The specimen sequenced was PBMCs. The TCR sequence derives from a man between 35 and 55 years old in good health and CMV-seropositive. Here the CDR3 reads CAISLTGPSQPQHF. The DNA of the CDR3 is TGTGCCATCAGCCTGACAGGCCCAAGTCAGCCCCAGCATTTT.